Presented here are 18 T cell receptor beta chains from one specimen sequenced in a study of cytomegalovirus exposure and HLA in healthy donors. Clones were sequenced by immunoSEQ multiplex PCR, and TCRdb holds only the in-frame ones, with some missing. The sample contains roughly 56,000 clones, 91% of which appear only once. Sequencing was performed on PBMCs. The receptors were gathered from a woman aged 25 to 39 in good health and CMV-seronegative.

The chain is built from TRBV5-4 and TRBJ2-3; TRBD2 matches 8 bases. V lost 2 bases and J lost 6; bases outside the gene matches: 8. CDR3 length: 15 residues. From germline, CDR1 is SGHNT and CDR2 YYREEE (reference sequence). The CDR3 DNA reads as TGTGCCAGCAGCTTTACCAGCGGGAGTGTGGATACGCAGTATTTT. This translates into CASSFTSGSVDTQYF.

This clone appeared once. This chain links TRBV9 with TRBJ1-5; TRBD1 might be the D (5 bases). Germline V lookup: CDR1 SGDLS, CDR2 YYNGEE. This CDR3 is built from 13 residues. The V and J ends lost 4 bases and 7 bases respectively, with 12 bases between them. The CDR3 here is CASSPSPGQPQHF. CDR3 bases: TGTGCCAGCAGCCCCAGTCCAGGGCAGCCCCAGCATTTT.

The chain uses TRBV19 and TRBJ1-4; a possible D gene is TRBD1 (5 bases). This CDR3 is built from 15 residues. Germline CDR1 LNHDA, CDR2 SQIVND (reference sequence). V was pared by 11 bases and J by 7 bases, with 23 bases between. The CDR3 DNA reads as TGTGCCTCGAAACCGGTCCCGGGGGGTAGTGAAAAACTGTTTTTT. Protein: CASKPVPGGSEKLFF. Full variable domain (rest looked up from reference TRBV19 and TRBJ1-4): DGGITQSPKYLFRKEGQNVTLSCEQNLNHDAMYWYRQDPGQGLRLIYYSQIVNDFQKGDIAEGYSVSREKKESFPLTVTSAQKNPTAFYLCASKPVPGGSEKLFFGSGTQLSVL.

J is TRBJ1-2 and V is TRBV6-1; tentatively, D is TRBD1 (5 bases). The CDR3 contains 13 residues. Looked up from germline, CDR1 is MNHNS and CDR2 is SASEGT. Trimming shortened V by 7 bases and J by 4 bases, and 13 bases separated the two germline ends. The CDR3: CASNPGDFYGYTF. CDR3 in DNA: TGTGCCAGCAACCCCGGGGACTTCTATGGCTACACCTTC.

V and J are TRBV28 and TRBJ1-2; D is ambiguous. The germline V gene has CDR1 MDHEN and CDR2 SYDVKM. The CDR3 totals 15 residues. V shed 4 bases and J shed 4 bases, with 16 bases lying between them. The CDR3 nucleotides read TGTGCCAGCAGTTCCGAGGGTGGTGTCGGCTATGGCTACACCTTC. Residues: CASSSEGGVGYGYTF.

The chain combines TRBV28 with TRBJ2-7; tentatively, D is TRBD2 (5 bases). The CDR3 has 20 amino acids. V was shortened by 6 bases and J by 0 bases, with 30 bases between the two germline ends. CDR1 and CDR2 from the germline V gene are MDHEN and SYDVKM. The CDR3: CASSPSSFPLAGRSSYEQYF. The CDR3 coding sequence is TGTGCCAGCAGCCCCAGTTCTTTCCCGCTCGCGGGCAGGAGCTCCTACGAGCAGTACTTC. Complete variable domain (other parts from reference TRBV28 and TRBJ2-7): DVKVTQSSRYLVKRTGEKVFLECVQDMDHENMFWYRQDPGLGLRLIYFSYDVKMKEKGDIPEGYSVSREKKERFSLILESASTNQTSMYLCASSPSSFPLAGRSSYEQYFGPGTRLTVT.

The chain recombines TRBV30 with TRBJ2-1; 15 positions match TRBD2. The V segment lost 2 bases and the J segment 6 bases; nucleotides outside the gene matches: 17. From germline, CDR1 is GTSNPN and CDR2 SVGIG (reference sequence). The CDR3 is made up of 20 amino acids. CDR3 region: CAWSRFLGLAGGGFGNEQFF. For the CDR3, the DNA is TGTGCCTGGAGTCGCTTCCTCGGACTAGCGGGAGGGGGTTTCGGCAATGAGCAGTTCTTC.

This clone was detected only once. The chain is built from TRBV7-3 and TRBJ2-5; 7 bases are a match to TRBD2. Unmatched junction bases numbered 7, after V lost 2 bases and J lost 4 bases. From germline, CDR1 is SGHTA and CDR2 FQGTGA. The CDR3 totals 15 residues. The CDR3 sequence is CASSLFAGVGETQYF. In DNA, the CDR3 is TGTGCCAGCAGCTTATTTGCGGGAGTGGGAGAGACCCAGTACTTC.

This chain uses TRBV23-1 with TRBJ2-7, with TRBD1 matching 11 bases. TRBV23-1 is flagged as an ORF with uncertain function. The CDR3 runs 15 residues. V gave up 3 bases and J gave up 3 bases; unmatched junction bases: 4. CDR3: CASSHADRGLYEQYF. The CDR3 region has the DNA TGCGCCAGCAGTCACGCGGACAGGGGGCTCTACGAGCAGTACTTC.

J is TRBJ1-2 and V is TRBV10-3; maybe TRBD1 (5 bases). The CDR3 loop spans 13 amino acids. Germline V lookup: CDR1 ENHRY, CDR2 SYGVKD. V lost 7 bases and J 7 bases, leaving 16 bases between the germline ends. The CDR3 sequence is CAINNEVGAGYTF. The CDR3, as DNA: TGTGCCATCAATAATGAGGTTGGGGCTGGCTACACCTTC.

The rearrangement uses TRBV5-1 and TRBJ1-2; TRBD1 aligns across 7 bases. The CDR3 has 16 amino acids. V lost 0 bases and J lost 0; bases outside the gene matches: 5. Germline V gene data show CDR1 as SGHRS and CDR2 as YFSETQ. CDR3 amino acids: CASSLGPTGPNYGYTF. For the CDR3, the DNA is TGCGCCAGCAGCTTGGGGCCGACAGGGCCTAACTATGGCTACACCTTC. The entire variable domain, with the rest obtained from reference TRBV5-1 and TRBJ1-2, is as follows: KAGVTQTPRYLIKTRGQQVTLSCSPISGHRSVSWYQQTPGQGLQFLFEYFSETQRNKGNFPGRFSGRQFSNSRSEMNVSTLELGDSALYLCASSLGPTGPNYGYTFGSGTRLTVV.

The chain has TRBV2 and TRBJ2-3, with a possible D match to TRBD1 (5 bases). Germline V gene data show CDR1 as SNHLY and CDR2 as FYNNEI. The germline V and J ends were trimmed by 3 bases and 0 bases, with 13 bases remaining between them. This CDR3 spans 16 amino acids. CDR3 in amino acids: CASSEVPAGSTDTQYF. CDR3 DNA sequence: TGTGCCAGCAGTGAGGTTCCCGCAGGGAGCACAGATACGCAGTATTTT. Filled out from reference TRBV2 and TRBJ2-3, the complete variable domain reads EPEVTQTPSHQVTQMGQEVILRCVPISNHLYFYWYRQILGQKVEFLVSFYNNEISEKSEIFDDQFSVERPDGSNFTLKIRSTKLEDSAMYFCASSEVPAGSTDTQYFGPGTRLTVL.

The chain's CDR3 is CASRPTGDSRQRPQHF. In nucleotides, the CDR3 is TGTGCCAGCAGGCCGACCGGGGACAGCCGGCAAAGGCCCCAGCATTTT. The chain links TRBV27 to TRBJ1-5; 7 nucleotides align to TRBD1. V was clipped by 6 bases and J by 9 bases; unmatched bases: 17. This CDR3 is 16 amino acids long. Germline V CDR1 and CDR2: MNHEY, SMNVEV (reference sequence).

This chain connects TRBV5-5 to TRBJ1-1, with TRBD1 as a possible D gene (6 bases). Per the germline V gene, CDR1 is SGHKS and CDR2 is YYEKEE (reference sequence). Trimming left V 4 bases short and J 6 bases short, with 13 bases between. The CDR3 consists of 13 residues. In DNA, the CDR3 is TGTGCCAGCAGCGTCAACAGGGACGCTGAAGCTTTCTTT. Translation gives CASSVNRDAEAFF.

The chain combines TRBV25-1 with TRBJ1-4; no definite D call. The CDR3 consists of 12 residues. V shed 1 base and J shed 8 bases, with 5 bases lying between them. CDR1 is MGHDK, CDR2 SYGVNS, per germline. As DNA, the CDR3 is TGTGCCAGCAGTGAATCGAGCGAAAAACTGTTTTTT. Protein product: CASSESSEKLFF. The variable domain in full, with the rest retrieved from reference TRBV25-1 and TRBJ1-4, is EADIYQTPRYLVIGTGKKITLECSQTMGHDKMYWYQQDPGMELHLIHYSYGVNSTEKGDLSSESTVSRIRTEHFPLTLESARPSHTSQYLCASSESSEKLFFGSGTQLSVL.

Only one count was recorded for this clone. This sequence joins TRBV28 and TRBJ2-7; 10 bases match TRBD2. This CDR3 contains 16 residues. The germline V gene has CDR1 MDHEN and CDR2 SYDVKM. Trimming removed 6 bases from V and 1 base from J; junction bases left unmatched: 9. The CDR3, as DNA: TGTGCCAGCAGACCAAGCGGGAGGGCCATGTCCTACGAGCAGTACTTC. The encoded protein is CASRPSGRAMSYEQYF.

V is TRBV7-2 and J is TRBJ1-2; 9 bases match TRBD1. Trimming removed 5 bases from V and 1 base from J; junction bases left unmatched: 5. The germline CDR1 and CDR2 sequences are SGHTA and FQGNSA. The CDR3 extends over 15 amino acids. The CDR3 bases are TGTGCCAGCAGCCCGGGACAGGGAAGTAACTATGGCTACACCTTC. Its protein product is CASSPGQGSNYGYTF. The entire variable domain, with the rest obtained from reference TRBV7-2 and TRBJ1-2, is as follows: GAGVSQSPSNKVTEKGKDVELRCDPISGHTALYWYRQSLGQGLEFLIYFQGNSAPDKSGLPSDRFSAERTGGSVSTLTIQRTQQEDSAVYLCASSPGQGSNYGYTFGSGTRLTVV.

The chain has TRBV27 and TRBJ1-5, with D possibly matching TRBD1 (5 bases). The germline CDR1 and CDR2 sequences are MNHEY and SMNVEV (reference sequence). The CDR3 sequence is 17 residues long. The ends were cut back, 3 bases at V and 2 bases at J, with 17 bases in the middle. CDR3 coding DNA: TGTGCCAGCAGTTTCTCTATGGGGCACCTAGGCAATCAGCCCCAGCATTTT. This sequence encodes CASSFSMGHLGNQPQHF.